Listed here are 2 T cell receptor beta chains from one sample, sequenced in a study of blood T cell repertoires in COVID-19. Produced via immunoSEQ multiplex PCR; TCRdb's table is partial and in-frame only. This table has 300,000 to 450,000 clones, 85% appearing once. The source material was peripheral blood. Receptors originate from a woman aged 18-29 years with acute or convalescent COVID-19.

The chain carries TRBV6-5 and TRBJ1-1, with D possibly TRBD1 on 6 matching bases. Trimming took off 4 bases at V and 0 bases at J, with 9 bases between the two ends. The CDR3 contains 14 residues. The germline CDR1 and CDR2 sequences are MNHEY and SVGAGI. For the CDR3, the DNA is TGTGCCAGCAGTTCGGACAGAATGAACACTGAAGCTTTCTTT. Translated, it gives CASSSDRMNTEAFF.

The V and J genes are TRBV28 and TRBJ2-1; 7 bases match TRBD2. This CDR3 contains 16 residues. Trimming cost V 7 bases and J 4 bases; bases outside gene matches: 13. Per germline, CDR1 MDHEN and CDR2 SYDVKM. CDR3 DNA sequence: TGTGCCAGCACCCCGAGGGCGGGAGCCATATACAATGAGCAGTTCTTC. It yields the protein CASTPRAGAIYNEQFF.